Listed here are 20 T cell receptor beta chains from one sample, sequenced in a study of T cell repertoires in cytomegalovirus infection. One entry per CDR3 protein, called by TCRdb with MiXCR from the reads. The sample shows more than 650,000 distinct CDR3 sequences, 35% to 45% of them seen only once. Sequences were obtained from PBMCs. These receptors were obtained from a human donor in good health (CMV status not recorded). Some clones in this sample may be carry-over from other donors' samples.

The J gene is TRBJ1-6, the V gene TRBV30, with D uncertain. This CDR3 spans 14 amino acids. CDR1 is GTSNPN, CDR2 SVGIG, per germline (reference sequence). Trimming took 2 bases from V and 8 from J, leaving 13 bases between them. CDR3 sequence (DNA): TGTGCCTGGAGTCTGGAGGGCCTGGATTCACCCCTCCACTTT. This gives the protein CAWSLEGLDSPLHF. Full variable domain (missing parts from reference TRBV30 and TRBJ1-6): SQTIHQWPATLVQPVGSPLSLECTVEGTSNPNLYWYRQAAGRGLQLLFYSVGIGQISSEVPQNLSASRPQDRQFILSSKKLLLSDSGFYLCAWSLEGLDSPLHFGNGTRLTVT.

The V and J genes are TRBV3-1 and TRBJ2-3; D is perhaps TRBD2 (5 bases). This CDR3 contains 15 residues. The germline gives CDR1 LGHDT, CDR2 YNNKEL (reference sequence). Trimming removed 4 bases from V and 5 bases from J, with 16 bases in between. CDR3 bases: TGTGCCAGCAGCCGCCCCGGTACGGGGATAGATACGCAGTATTTT. Translated: CASSRPGTGIDTQYF.

This clonotype was picked up a small number of times. The CDR3 here is CASSLASKADHRRAGGYTF. In DNA form, the CDR3 reads TGTGCCAGCAGTTTAGCCTCGAAAGCGGACCATCGAAGAGCTGGTGGCTACACCTTC. V is TRBV27 and J is TRBJ1-2; D ambiguous. CDR1 is MNHEY, CDR2 SMNVEV, per germline (reference sequence). The V end lost 2 bases, the J end lost 7 bases, and 29 bases lay between the germline ends. This CDR3 comprises 19 residues.

The chain employs TRBV19 and TRBJ1-5; weak D call: TRBD1 (5 bases). The V end lost 6 bases, the J end lost 0 bases, and 24 bases lay between the germline ends. Per the germline V gene, CDR1 is LNHDA and CDR2 is SQIVND (reference sequence). This CDR3 is built from 19 residues. Here the CDR3 DNA reads TGTGCCAGTAGGAAGAACCCGTCTGGACACCCATATAGCAATCAGCCCCAGCATTTT. It encodes CASRKNPSGHPYSNQPQHF.

This clonotype was counted at least ten times. The V call is TRBV7-3, the J call TRBJ1-2; perhaps TRBD1 as D (5 bases). V lost 0 bases, J lost 4 bases, and 9 bases lay in between. This CDR3 contains 14 residues. Per germline, CDR1 SGHTA and CDR2 FQGTGA. As DNA, the CDR3 is TGTGCCAGCAGCTTAACGGCGGGGCCCTATGGCTACACCTTC. Its translation: CASSLTAGPYGYTF.

This clonotype has more than one count but fewer than ten. DNA of the CDR3: TGCAGTGCTAGAGGGGCAGTTCTAGCCAAAAACATTCAGTACTTC. The encoded protein is CSARGAVLAKNIQYF. The chain employs TRBV20-1 and TRBJ2-4; D remains unclear. Germline CDR1 DFQATT, CDR2 SNEGSKA (reference sequence). The CDR3 is made up of 15 amino acids. Trimming took off 1 base at V and 0 bases at J, with 10 bases between the two ends.

This clonotype was picked up a small number of times. The V call is TRBV7-2, the J call TRBJ2-3, with a tentative D call TRBD1 (6 bases). CDR1 is SGHTA, CDR2 FQGNSA, per germline. The germline V and J ends were trimmed by 5 bases and 6 bases, with 15 bases remaining between them. The CDR3 length is 14 residues. The CDR3 here is CASSPNRVEDTQYF. The DNA for the CDR3 is TGTGCCAGCAGCCCCAACAGGGTGGAGGATACGCAGTATTTT.

The chain employs TRBV7-2 and TRBJ1-6, with TRBD1 matching over 7 bases. The V gene end was trimmed by 6 bases and the J gene end by 0 bases; junction bases not matched to a gene: 5. The CDR3 is made up of 16 amino acids. Germline V gene data show CDR1 as SGHTA and CDR2 as FQGNSA. CDR3 sequence reads: CASRPGQLSYNSPLHF. DNA for the CDR3: TGTGCCAGCAGGCCGGGACAGCTCTCCTATAATTCACCCCTCCACTTT.

This clonotype occurred many times. This chain links TRBV12-3 or TRBV12-4 with TRBJ1-5; D possibly corresponds to TRBD1 (5 bases). The CDR3 totals 13 residues. The germline V and J ends were trimmed by 7 bases and 4 bases, with 11 bases remaining between them. CDR3 bases: TGTGCCAGCATCGCGGGACCGAATCAGCCCCAGCATTTT. Protein: CASIAGPNQPQHF.

The chain carries TRBV7-2 and TRBJ1-6; D unresolved. This CDR3 contains 13 residues. Germline V gene sequence: CDR1 SGHTA, CDR2 FQGNSA. Trimming stripped 8 bases from V and 10 bases from J, with 15 bases between. The CDR3 sequence: CASSSALESPLHF. The CDR3 DNA sequence: TGTGCCAGCTCCTCGGCCCTGGAATCACCCCTCCACTTT.

The chain combines TRBV19 with TRBJ2-5, with 7 bases identical to TRBD1. Per the germline V gene, CDR1 is LNHDA and CDR2 is SQIVND (reference sequence). J lost 2 bases, V lost 3 bases, and 6 bases had no gene match. The CDR3 has 15 amino acids. This chain's CDR3 is CASSISGQRQETQYF. CDR3 nucleotides: TGTGCCAGTAGTATTTCGGGACAGAGGCAAGAGACCCAGTACTTC.

In this sample, this clonotype turned up once. V is TRBV10-3 and J is TRBJ2-1; TRBD2 aligns across 14 bases. The V segment lost 7 bases and the J segment 5 bases; nucleotides outside the gene matches: 7. This CDR3 has 16 residues. Per germline, CDR1 ENHRY and CDR2 SYGVKD. Written as DNA, the CDR3 is TGTGCCATCAAGCCGGGACTAGCGGGAGTGGACAATGAGCAGTTCTTC. This translates into CAIKPGLAGVDNEQFF.

Ten or more counts support this clonotype. V is TRBV12-3 or TRBV12-4 and J is TRBJ1-6; 7 bases align to TRBD1. V gave up 6 bases and J gave up 6 bases; unmatched junction bases: 11. This CDR3 comprises 16 residues. In nucleotides, the CDR3 is TGTGCCAGCAGGCCGTCGAGGACAGGTGCTAATTCACCCCTCCACTTT. As protein: CASRPSRTGANSPLHF.

This chain joins TRBV15 and TRBJ2-3; 10 bases are shared with TRBD2. The CDR3 totals 17 residues. The V and J ends lost 0 bases and 4 bases, in that order; junction bases with no gene match: 7. Germline V gene sequence: CDR1 LNHNV, CDR2 YYDKDF (reference sequence). CDR3 region: CATSRDPGLAMADTQYF. The CDR3 nucleotides are TGTGCCACCAGCAGAGACCCGGGACTAGCGATGGCAGATACGCAGTATTTT.

As concerns this clonotype: No conserved phenylalanine or tryptophan ends this CDR3, so it is likely a read error. The gene calls are TRBV7-8 and TRBJ2-1; D might be TRBD2 (6 bases). The germline V and J ends were trimmed by 2 bases and 4 bases, with 15 bases remaining between them. The germline gives CDR1 SGHVS, CDR2 FQNEAQ. The CDR3 is made up of 16 amino acids. CDR3 protein: CASSLRGLTDYNEQFL. The CDR3 nucleotides are TGTGCCAGCAGCTTACGGGGACTGACGGATTACAATGAGCAGTTCTTA.

This clonotype was observed a handful of times. The chain couples TRBV28 to TRBJ2-1; 13 nucleotides line up with TRBD2. Trimming removed 4 bases from V and 6 bases from J; junction bases left unmatched: 21. CDR1 MDHEN and CDR2 SYDVKM come from the germline V gene. This CDR3 has 21 residues. CDR3 sequence (DNA): TGTGCCAGCAGTTCGTTGCCAACGGGGACTAGCGGGAAGGATGGACGCAATGAGCAGTTCTTC. Translated: CASSSLPTGTSGKDGRNEQFF.

Comments on this clonotype: It may be a read error: a sequence one base away is much more abundant. This chain connects TRBV6-1 to TRBJ1-4; maybe TRBD1 (6 bases). Trimming left V 10 bases short and J 8 bases short, with 17 bases between. The CDR3 totals 13 residues. Germline V gene data show CDR1 as MNHNS and CDR2 as SASEGT. The DNA of the CDR3 is TGTGCCATCAGGCGAGCAGGGGACGAAAAACTGTTTTTT. The encoded protein is CAIRRAGDEKLFF.

This chain connects TRBV12-3 or TRBV12-4 to TRBJ2-7; the match to TRBD1 covers 8 bases. V was pared by 5 bases and J by 7 bases, with 10 bases of the junction left unmatched. There are 14 residues in the CDR3. This CDR3 is CASSPGQGDFEQYF. CDR3 in DNA: TGTGCCAGCAGTCCCGGACAGGGTGATTTTGAGCAGTACTTC.

This clonotype was found a few times. The chain employs TRBV2 and TRBJ1-2, with 8 nucleotides matching TRBD1. The CDR3 contains 15 residues. V trimming: 6 bases; J trimming: 4 bases; junction bases outside the gene matches: 10. The germline CDR1 and CDR2 sequences are SNHLY and FYNNEI. Here the CDR3 DNA reads TGTGCCAGCAGGGGGGGCCGGGACAGGACCTATGGCTACACCTTC. Translating it yields CASRGGRDRTYGYTF.

A few counts support this clonotype. The V call is TRBV6-1, the J call TRBJ2-2; D ambiguous. The germline gives CDR1 MNHNS, CDR2 SASEGT. There are 16 residues in the CDR3. V lost 6 bases and J 3 bases, leaving 17 bases between the germline ends. The CDR3 is CASRAAGKAYTGELFF. CDR3 nucleotides: TGTGCCAGCAGAGCCGCTGGGAAGGCGTACACCGGGGAGCTGTTTTTT.